The sequence of this TCR beta chain was determined in a study of blood T cell repertoires in COVID-19 (TCRdb year 2020). Regarding the study in general: The collaborator samples originated in the United States, Italy and Spain and spanned the acute and convalescent phases of COVID-19. Subjects who had been exposed to COVID-19, were actively infected with it, or had recovered from it provided the deeply sampled blood TCRbeta repertoires that made up the dataset. A de-identified subject ID, COVID-19 status, age in years and sex were almost always included in the sample metadata. HLA class I and class II types, where available, came from metadata supplied by the sample provider rather than from assay-based typing. A freely available public database, intended as a resource for researchers studying the immune response to SARS-CoV-2, is where the repertoires were released. Samples were obtained from the ongoing ImmuneRACE study (first 160 participants) and from over a thousand subjects provided by 6 global collaborators. The prospective study material was composed of cDNA or gDNA derived from T cells, B-cell-depleted T cells, or PBMCs.

The immunoSEQ Assay, a bias-controlled multiplex PCR, was used to amplify TCRbeta CDR3 regions from genomic DNA. The authors' analysis ran thus. Within the assay, amplification of reference gene primers was used to estimate how many nucleated cells each sample contained. Sequence reads were collapsed and filtered to measure the absolute abundance of every unique TCRbeta CDR3 rearrangement. For each sample, productive Simpson clonality was calculated as the square root of Simpson's diversity index across productive rearrangements. Held by TCRdb, this immuneACCESS table contains in-frame sequences only and omits some clones. Under half of the omission traces to an unresolved V gene where checked; the cause of the rest is unknown. That table supplies the V and J calls and clone size; D and trimming were determined from the DNA. Present in this sample are 120,000 or so clones, around nine tenths of which were seen just once. Of the sample, about 4% is held by the ten largest clones.

Concerning this clone itself: Its recognized antigen is unknown. Base qualities are missing; no much larger clone stands one base away.

V was cut back by 4 bases and J by 6 bases, leaving a gap of 5 bases between them. The CDR3 starts with the cysteine, ends with the phenylalanine, and has 11 residues. Of all the DNA, just the CDR3 is kept, 33 bases in frame from base 1. For CDR1 and CDR2, the germline V gene (reference sequence) lists MNHEY and SMNVEV. Study-wide findings and limitations: The amount of clinical and demographic metadata varied by source and participant and was provided uncurated.

Whole blood was collected in K2EDTA tubes by collaborating institutions according to the institutions' own protocols. For TCRbeta analysis, collaborators shipped samples as frozen whole blood, isolated PBMCs, or DNA extracted from either of those sample types. The sample taken for sequencing was peripheral blood. The clonotype comes from a man aged 45 to 65 with active COVID-19. The rearrangement combines TRBV27 with TRBJ2-3; no D gene can be assigned with confidence. At the DNA level, the sequence is TGTGCCAGCAGTTCCCGGGATACGCAGTATTTT. This translates into CASSSRDTQYF.